This T cell receptor beta chain emerged from a study of control samples from healthy donors and cancer patients. V was clipped by 8 bases and J by 5 bases, with 19 bases between them. CDR1 is MNHEY and CDR2 is SVGAGI in the germline V gene. This CDR3 has 15 residues. Some clones are missing from TCRdb's copy, which holds only in-frame ones; the method was immunoSEQ multiplex PCR. Of about 67,000 clones in the sample, around 87% were seen once. The sequence derives from a woman between 50 and 59 years old with head and neck cancer. The sample taken for sequencing was PBMCs. The chain carries TRBV6-5 and TRBJ2-1; the D is unclear. The CDR3 DNA sequence: TGTGCCAGCCAAATTAGCCTATCTACACACAATGAGCAGTTCTTC. This encodes CASQISLSTHNEQFF.